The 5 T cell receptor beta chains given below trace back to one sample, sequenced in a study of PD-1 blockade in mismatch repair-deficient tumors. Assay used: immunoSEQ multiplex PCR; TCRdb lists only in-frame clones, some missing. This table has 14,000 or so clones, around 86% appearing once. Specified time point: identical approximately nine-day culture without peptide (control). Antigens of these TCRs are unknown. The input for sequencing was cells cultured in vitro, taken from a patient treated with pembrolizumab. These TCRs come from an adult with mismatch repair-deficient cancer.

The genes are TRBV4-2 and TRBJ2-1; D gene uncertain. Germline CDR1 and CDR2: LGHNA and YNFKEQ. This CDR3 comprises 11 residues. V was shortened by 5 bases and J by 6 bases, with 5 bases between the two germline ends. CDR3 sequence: CASSFVNEQFF. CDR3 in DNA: TGTGCCAGCAGCTTTGTCAATGAGCAGTTCTTC.

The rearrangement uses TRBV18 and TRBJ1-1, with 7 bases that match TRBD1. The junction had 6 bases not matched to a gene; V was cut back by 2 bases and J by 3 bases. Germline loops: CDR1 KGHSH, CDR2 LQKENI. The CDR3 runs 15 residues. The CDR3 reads CASSPSPQGYTEAFF. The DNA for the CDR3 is TGTGCCAGCTCACCATCCCCACAGGGGTACACTGAAGCTTTCTTT.

The CDR3 DNA reads as TGTGCCAGCAGTGATTGGGGCCAGGGGCCGAACTATGGCTACACCTTC. Its protein is CASSDWGQGPNYGYTF. The V gene is TRBV2, the J gene TRBJ1-2, with a weak D call TRBD1 (6 bases). The CDR3 is 16 amino acids. Germline CDR1 and CDR2: SNHLY and FYNNEI. Between the trimmed V and J ends, which lost 3 bases and 2 bases, there was a span of 16 bases.

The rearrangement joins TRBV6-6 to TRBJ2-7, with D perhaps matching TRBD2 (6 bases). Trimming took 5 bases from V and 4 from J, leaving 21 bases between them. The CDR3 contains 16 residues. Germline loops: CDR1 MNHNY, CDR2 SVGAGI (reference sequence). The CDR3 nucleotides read TGTGCCAGCAGTCCAGTCGGGCGGCGACTAGTTTACGAGCAGTACTTC. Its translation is CASSPVGRRLVYEQYF.

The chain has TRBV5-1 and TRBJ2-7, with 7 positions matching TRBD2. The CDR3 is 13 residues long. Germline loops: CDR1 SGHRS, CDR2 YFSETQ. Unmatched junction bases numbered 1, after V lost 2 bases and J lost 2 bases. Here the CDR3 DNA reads TGCGCCAGCAGCTTCCGGGAGGCCTACGAGCAGTACTTC. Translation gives CASSFREAYEQYF.